This TCR beta chain is from a study of radiotherapy plus CTLA-4 blockade in lung cancer. The method was immunoSEQ multiplex PCR; TCRdb's version includes in-frame clones alone and lacks a portion of them. Found here are more than 40,000 clones, 75% to 90% of them singletons; the top ten hold approximately 3.5%. CDR1 SGHRS and CDR2 YFSETQ come from the germline V gene. There are 14 residues in the CDR3. V was trimmed by 2 bases and J by 0 bases, leaving 8 bases between them. Receiving focal radiation plus CTLA-4 blockade with ipilimumab were patients who had chemo-refractory metastatic non-small-cell lung cancer.

This chain joins TRBV5-1 and TRBJ1-1; no firm D call. The sequencing used peripheral blood, collected from a patient treated with radiotherapy plus ipilimumab. This TCR was recovered from a human donor with non-small cell lung cancer who had stable disease on radiotherapy plus ipilimumab. CDR3 amino acids: CASSFEPLNTEAFF. As DNA, the CDR3 is TGCGCCAGCAGCTTTGAGCCGCTGAACACTGAAGCTTTCTTT. The full variable domain, with the rest looked up from reference TRBV5-1 and TRBJ1-1, is KAGVTQTPRYLIKTRGQQVTLSCSPISGHRSVSWYQQTPGQGLQFLFEYFSETQRNKGNFPGRFSGRQFSNSRSEMNVSTLELGDSALYLCASSFEPLNTEAFFGQGTRLTVV.